Listed below are T cell receptor beta chains from one sample, sequenced in a study of T cell responses to AZD1222 COVID-19 vaccine. Libraries were prepared by immunoSEQ multiplex PCR; TCRdb keeps only in-frame clonotypes and omits some of them. The profile shows some 150,000 clones, approximately 88% of them singletons. The material was peripheral blood, obtained on day 0 of MenACWY control vaccination. These receptors were collected from an adult in good health. Each CDR3 is given with its conserved first and last residue. Each record gives: CDR3 length, D gene, V gene, clone size, J gene, CDR3 DNA, CDR3 protein. The D gene is left open where the match is weak. Rows may omit the clone size; those that give it use once, few, many or a size class.

len: 13; d_gene: NA; v_gene: TRBV5-4; abundance: NA; j_gene: TRBJ1-1; CDR3nt: TGTGCCAGCAGCGTGGGGCAGAACACTGAAGCTTTCTTT; CDR3aa: CASSVGQNTEAFF
len: 15; d_gene: NA; v_gene: TRBV5-1; abundance: once; j_gene: TRBJ2-1; CDR3nt: TGCGCCAGCAGCTTGGATGGGAGAGGGTGGAATGAGCAGTTCTTC; CDR3aa: CASSLDGRGWNEQFF
len: 12; d_gene: NA; v_gene: TRBV12-3/TRBV12-4; abundance: few; j_gene: TRBJ2-2; CDR3nt: TGTGCCAGCAGCCGAGGCACCGGGGAGCTGTTTTTT; CDR3aa: CASSRGTGELFF
len: 12; d_gene: NA; v_gene: TRBV19; abundance: NA; j_gene: TRBJ2-7; CDR3nt: TGTGCCAGTAGCCTCTCCACGGGCGAGCAGTACTTC; CDR3aa: CASSLSTGEQYF
len: 13; d_gene: NA; v_gene: TRBV4-3; abundance: NA; j_gene: TRBJ2-5; CDR3nt: TGCGCCAGCAGCCAGGCGTCGGGGGAGACCCAGTACTTC; CDR3aa: CASSQASGETQYF
len: 16; d_gene: NA; v_gene: TRBV6-5; abundance: NA; j_gene: TRBJ2-7; CDR3nt: TGTGCCAGCAGTTACTTAGGGGGGCCGTCCTTGGGCGAGCAGTACTTC; CDR3aa: CASSYLGGPSLGEQYF
len: 13; d_gene: NA; v_gene: TRBV10-3; abundance: NA; j_gene: TRBJ2-7; CDR3nt: TGTGCCATCAGTGGGGGACAATCCTACGAGCAGTACTTC; CDR3aa: CAISGGQSYEQYF
len: 12; d_gene: NA; v_gene: TRBV7-2; abundance: NA; j_gene: TRBJ1-1; CDR3nt: TGTGCCAGCAGCTTCTCGGGGACTGAAGCTTTCTTT; CDR3aa: CASSFSGTEAFF
len: 13; d_gene: TRBD1; v_gene: TRBV3-1/TRBV3-2; abundance: NA; j_gene: TRBJ1-2; CDR3nt: TGTGCCAGCAGCCCAAACCGACAGGGCGGCTACACCTTC; CDR3aa: CASSPNRQGGYTF
len: 15; d_gene: NA; v_gene: TRBV6-5; abundance: once; j_gene: TRBJ2-1; CDR3nt: TGTGCCAGCAGACAGGACACCCTCTCCTACAATGAGCAGTTCTTC; CDR3aa: CASRQDTLSYNEQFF
len: 16; d_gene: NA; v_gene: TRBV7-9; abundance: NA; j_gene: TRBJ1-4; CDR3nt: TGTGCCAGCAGCTCCGGCGGAGGTGCTCAACGAGAAAAACTGTTTTTT; CDR3aa: CASSSGGGAQREKLFF
len: 17; d_gene: TRBD1; v_gene: TRBV5-6; abundance: NA; j_gene: TRBJ2-2; CDR3nt: TGTGCCAGCAGCCTATTAGGGGGCCAGGGGACCACCGGGGAGCTGTTTTTT; CDR3aa: CASSLLGGQGTTGELFF
len: 14; d_gene: NA; v_gene: TRBV11-2; abundance: NA; j_gene: TRBJ2-4; CDR3nt: TGTGCCAGCCGCACAGGTTTGGGGAAAAACATTCAGTACTTC; CDR3aa: CASRTGLGKNIQYF
len: 13; d_gene: NA; v_gene: TRBV7-3; abundance: NA; j_gene: TRBJ1-1; CDR3nt: TGTGCCAGCAGGAATACCCAGGGGTCTGAAGCTTTCTTT; CDR3aa: CASRNTQGSEAFF
len: 13; d_gene: NA; v_gene: TRBV6-6; abundance: NA; j_gene: TRBJ2-7; CDR3nt: TGTGCCAGCAGTTATTCACAGGGAGCCGAGCAGTACTTC; CDR3aa: CASSYSQGAEQYF
len: 15; d_gene: NA; v_gene: TRBV28; abundance: NA; j_gene: TRBJ2-2; CDR3nt: TGTGCCAGCAGTTTCTCTCATCAACTTACAGGGGAGCTGTTTTTT; CDR3aa: CASSFSHQLTGELFF
len: 16; d_gene: NA; v_gene: TRBV12-5; abundance: NA; j_gene: TRBJ1-5; CDR3nt: TGTGCTAGTGGTTTGAGCTTTGTGCAGAGCAATCAGCCCCAGCATTTT; CDR3aa: CASGLSFVQSNQPQHF
len: 16; d_gene: TRBD1; v_gene: TRBV5-4; abundance: NA; j_gene: TRBJ1-1; CDR3nt: TGTGCCAGCAGCTTGGGGACAGGGAAAATGAACACTGAAGCTTTCTTT; CDR3aa: CASSLGTGKMNTEAFF
len: 14; d_gene: NA; v_gene: TRBV7-2; abundance: NA; j_gene: TRBJ1-1; CDR3nt: TGTGCCAGCAGCTTTGACACCCCGGTCACTGAAGCTTTCTTT; CDR3aa: CASSFDTPVTEAFF
len: 18; d_gene: TRBD1; v_gene: TRBV4-3; abundance: NA; j_gene: TRBJ2-7; CDR3nt: TGCGCCAGCAGCCAAGCCTTGTCCCACCCAGGGGGTTCCTACGAGCAGTACTTC; CDR3aa: CASSQALSHPGGSYEQYF
len: 14; d_gene: NA; v_gene: TRBV7-2; abundance: once; j_gene: TRBJ1-2; CDR3nt: TGTGCCAGCAGCTTAGCTCCGCAGAACTATGGCTACACCTTC; CDR3aa: CASSLAPQNYGYTF
len: 16; d_gene: NA; v_gene: TRBV19; abundance: NA; j_gene: TRBJ1-2; CDR3nt: TGTGCCAGTAGTATACGAGAAACTCAACGTGGCTATGGCTACACCTTC; CDR3aa: CASSIRETQRGYGYTF
len: 13; d_gene: NA; v_gene: TRBV6-2/TRBV6-3; abundance: NA; j_gene: TRBJ1-1; CDR3nt: TGTGCCAGCAGTTACGGCCGGAACACTGAAGCTTTCTTT; CDR3aa: CASSYGRNTEAFF